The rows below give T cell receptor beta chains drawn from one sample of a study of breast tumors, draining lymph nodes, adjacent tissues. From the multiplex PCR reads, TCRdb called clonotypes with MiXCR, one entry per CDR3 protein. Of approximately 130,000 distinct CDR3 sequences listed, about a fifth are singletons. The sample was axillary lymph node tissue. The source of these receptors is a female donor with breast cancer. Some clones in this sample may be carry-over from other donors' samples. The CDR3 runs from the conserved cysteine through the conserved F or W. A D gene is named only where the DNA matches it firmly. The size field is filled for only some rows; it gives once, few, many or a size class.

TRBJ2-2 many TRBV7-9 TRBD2 CASSFLAGRTGELFF TGTGCCAGCAGCTTTCTAGCGGGGCGAACCGGGGAGCTGTTTTTT
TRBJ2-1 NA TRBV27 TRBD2 CASSLLGGVQFF TGTGCCAGCAGTTTATTGGGGGGGGTGCAGTTCTTC
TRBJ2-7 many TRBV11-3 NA CASSWDKFYEQYF TGTGCCAGCAGCTGGGACAAGTTCTACGAGCAGTACTTC
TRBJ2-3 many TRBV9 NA CASSVVGGTDTQYF TGTGCCAGCAGCGTAGTAGGAGGGACAGATACGCAGTATTTT
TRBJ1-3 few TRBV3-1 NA CASSTTPHSGNTIYF TGTGCCAGCAGCACTACACCGCACTCTGGAAACACCATATATTTT
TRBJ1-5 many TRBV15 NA CATSREGVGRSQPQHF TGTGCCACCAGCAGAGAGGGGGTAGGGAGGAGTCAGCCCCAGCATTTT
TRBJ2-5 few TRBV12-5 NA CASGSIETQYF TGTGCTAGTGGCTCAATCGAGACCCAGTACTTC
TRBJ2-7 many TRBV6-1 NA CASRADRTYEQYF TGTGCCAGCAGGGCTGACAGGACCTACGAGCAGTACTTC
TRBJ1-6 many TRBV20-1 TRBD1 CSARAAGTGFNSPLHF TGCAGTGCTAGGGCGGCGGGGACAGGGTTTAATTCACCCCTCCACTTT
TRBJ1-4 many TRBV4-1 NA CASSQEGTLGEKLFF TGCGCCAGCAGCCAAGAGGGGACCCTAGGGGAAAAACTGTTTTTT
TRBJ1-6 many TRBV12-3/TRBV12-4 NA CASSLLQGNSPLHF TGTGCCAGCAGTTTATTACAGGGAAATTCACCCCTCCACTTT
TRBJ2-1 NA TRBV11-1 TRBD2 CASSPNQRGLPNEQFF TGTGCCAGCAGCCCTAACCAGCGGGGGCTACCTAATGAGCAGTTCTTC
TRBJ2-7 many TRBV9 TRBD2 CASSGSTSGRFEQYF TGTGCCAGCAGCGGGTCGACTAGCGGGAGGTTCGAGCAGTACTTC
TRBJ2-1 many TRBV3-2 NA CASSPSHGGTEQFF TGTGCCAGCAGCCCTAGTCACGGGGGTACTGAGCAGTTCTTC
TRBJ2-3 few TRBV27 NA CASSPVPRGSTDTQYF TGTGCCAGCAGTCCTGTCCCTAGGGGAAGCACAGATACGCAGTATTTT
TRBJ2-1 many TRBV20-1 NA CSARFSSYNEQFF TGCAGTGCTAGGTTCAGCTCCTACAATGAGCAGTTCTTC
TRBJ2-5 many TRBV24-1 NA CATSDAKGGGGETQYF TGTGCCACCAGTGATGCCAAAGGGGGCGGGGGGGAGACCCAGTACTTC
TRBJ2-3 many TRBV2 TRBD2 CASTQIGAGEGNTQYF TGTGCCAGCACCCAGATCGGAGCGGGAGAGGGAAATACGCAGTATTTT
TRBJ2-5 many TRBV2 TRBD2 CATRLAAQETQYF TGTGCCACCAGACTAGCGGCCCAAGAGACCCAGTACTTC
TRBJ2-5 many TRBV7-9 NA CASSPPGSEETQYF TGTGCCAGCAGCCCCCCGGGGAGCGAAGAGACCCAGTACTTC
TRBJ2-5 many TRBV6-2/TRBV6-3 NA CASTFKETQYF TGTGCCAGCACCTTCAAAGAGACCCAGTACTTC
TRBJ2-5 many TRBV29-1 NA CSVQNGGETQYF TGCAGCGTTCAAAATGGCGGAGAGACCCAGTACTTC
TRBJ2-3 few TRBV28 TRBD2 CASRIAGPFTDTQYF TGTGCCAGCAGGATAGCGGGACCATTCACAGATACGCAGTATTTT
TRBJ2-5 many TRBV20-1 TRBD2 CSARARRGLVIETQYF TGCAGTGCTAGAGCCCGCCGTGGACTAGTGATCGAGACCCAGTACTTC
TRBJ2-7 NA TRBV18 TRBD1 CASSGQGPHEQYF TGTGCCAGCTCGGGACAGGGACCCCACGAGCAGTACTTC
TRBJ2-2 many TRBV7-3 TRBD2 CASSLGLAGTGELFF TGTGCCAGCAGCCTAGGACTAGCGGGAACCGGGGAGCTGTTTTTT
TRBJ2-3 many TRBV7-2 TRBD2 CASSLSGGRYDTQYF TGTGCCAGCAGCCTATCGGGGGGGCGCTACGATACGCAGTATTTT
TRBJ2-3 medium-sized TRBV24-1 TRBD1 CATSDLGQGVSDTQYF TGTGCCACCAGTGACCTGGGACAGGGGGTCTCAGATACGCAGTATTTT
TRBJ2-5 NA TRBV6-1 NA CASSALPGGETQYF TGTGCCAGCAGTGCCCTCCCTGGGGGAGAGACCCAGTACTTC
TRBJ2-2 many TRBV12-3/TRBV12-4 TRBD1 CASNLRGFGELFF TGTGCCAGCAATCTCAGGGGGTTCGGGGAGCTGTTTTTT
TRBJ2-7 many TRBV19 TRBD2 CASASWTSGRGFFEQYF TGTGCCAGTGCCTCATGGACTAGCGGGAGAGGATTTTTCGAGCAGTACTTC
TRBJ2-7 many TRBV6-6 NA CASSPAGGEQYF TGTGCCAGCAGCCCCGCAGGAGGGGAGCAGTACTTC
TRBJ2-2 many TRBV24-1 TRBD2 CATSGRGRAERTGELFF TGTGCCACCAGTGGTCGTGGGAGGGCCGAGAGGACCGGGGAGCTGTTTTTT
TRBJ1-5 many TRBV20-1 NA CSAEDRSNQPQHF TGCAGTGCTGAAGACAGGAGCAATCAGCCCCAGCATTTT
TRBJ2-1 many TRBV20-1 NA CSARDTRRVIDEQFF TGCAGTGCTAGAGACACTCGACGGGTAATTGATGAGCAGTTCTTC
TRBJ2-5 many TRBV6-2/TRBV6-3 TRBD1 CASSLTRTGVETQYF TGTGCCAGCAGTCTAACCAGGACAGGCGTGGAGACCCAGTACTTC
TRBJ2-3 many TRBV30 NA CAWSVLGTSTDTQYF TGTGCCTGGAGTGTACTCGGCACTAGCACAGATACGCAGTATTTT
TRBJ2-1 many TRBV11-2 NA CASSFGRNNEQFF TGTGCCAGCAGCTTTGGACGGAACAATGAGCAGTTCTTC
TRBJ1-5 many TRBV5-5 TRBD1 CASSLGTGGGQPQHF TGTGCCAGCAGCCTCGGGACAGGGGGCGGACAGCCCCAGCATTTT
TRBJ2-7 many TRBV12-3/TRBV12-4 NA CASTHEFEGDVYEQYF TGTGCCAGCACCCACGAGTTCGAGGGAGACGTATACGAGCAGTACTTC
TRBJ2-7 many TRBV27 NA CASSGEPAAYSYEQYF TGTGCCAGCAGTGGCGAGCCAGCGGCCTACTCCTACGAGCAGTACTTC
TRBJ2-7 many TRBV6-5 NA CASSPRPTGSSEQYF TGTGCCAGCAGTCCGCGTCCGACAGGATCTTCGGAGCAGTACTTC
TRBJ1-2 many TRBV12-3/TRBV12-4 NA CASRSDGYGYTF TGTGCCAGCAGGAGCGATGGGTATGGCTACACCTTC
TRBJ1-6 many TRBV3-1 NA CASSLGTAGSPLHF TGTGCCAGCAGCCTCGGGACCGCCGGTTCACCCCTCCACTTT
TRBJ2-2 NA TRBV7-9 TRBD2 CASSHETSGNTGGLFF TGTGCCAGCAGCCACGAGACTAGCGGCAACACCGGGGGGCTGTTTTTT
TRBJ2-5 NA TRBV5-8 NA CASSSAFQETQYF TGTGCCAGCAGCTCGGCCTTCCAAGAGACCCAGTACTTC
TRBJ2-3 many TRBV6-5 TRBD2 CASRSGVSDTQYF TGTGCCAGCAGGAGCGGGGTTTCAGATACGCAGTATTTT
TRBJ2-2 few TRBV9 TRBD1 CASSAQGARTGELFF TGTGCCAGCAGCGCTCAGGGGGCGCGAACCGGGGAGCTGTTTTTT
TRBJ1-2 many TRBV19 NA CASSSPSRAGYTF TGTGCCAGTAGTTCCCCGTCCCGGGCCGGCTACACCTTC
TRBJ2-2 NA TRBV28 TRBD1 CASTRRGLVLGGELFF TGTGCCAGCACTCGCAGGGGGCTAGTGTTAGGCGGGGAGCTGTTTTTT
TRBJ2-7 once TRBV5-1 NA CASSMWRGSYEQYF TGCGCCAGCAGTATGTGGAGGGGCTCCTACGAGCAGTACTTC
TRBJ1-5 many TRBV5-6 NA CASSSWGGSNNQPQHF TGTGCCAGCAGCTCCTGGGGGGGGAGTAACAATCAGCCCCAGCATTTT